This TCR beta chain was sequenced for a study of T cells in Graves' hyperthyroidism and ophthalmopathy. Findings and limits, study-wide: A model of 13 V-J features distinguished ophthalmopathy from stable hyperthyroidism.

RNA transcripts gave rise to amplified TCR beta CDR3 regions. The study used the HTBI primer set for a first-round RT-PCR of the TCR CDR3. TCRdb re-analysed the multiplex PCR reads in MiXCR, keeping a single row per CDR3 protein. This sample has about 500,000 distinct CDR3 sequences, with over 15% found just once. Germline CDR1 reads SGHAT; CDR2 reads FQNNGV. CDR3 length equals 15 residues. After removal of 5 bases from V and 3 bases from J, the junction contained 6 bases not matched to a gene. Those patients with uncontrolled infection, other autoimmune disease, pregnancy or lactation were excluded. In this sample, this clonotype turned up many times. Antigen unknown.

V is TRBV11-2 and J is TRBJ2-7; 11 nucleotides agree with TRBD1. Sequencing input: blood. This receptor was obtained from a woman under 30 with Graves' hyperthyroidism. As DNA, the CDR3 is TGTGCCAGCAGCACCGGGACAGGGGGGTACTACGAGCAGTACTTC. Its protein product is CASSTGTGGYYEQYF. The whole variable domain, remainder taken from reference TRBV11-2 and TRBJ2-7, is EAGVAQSPRYKIIEKRQSVAFWCNPISGHATLYWYQQILGQGPKLLIQFQNNGVVDDSQLPKDRFSAERLKGVDSTLKIQPAKLEDSAVYLCASSTGTGGYYEQYFGPGTRLTVT.